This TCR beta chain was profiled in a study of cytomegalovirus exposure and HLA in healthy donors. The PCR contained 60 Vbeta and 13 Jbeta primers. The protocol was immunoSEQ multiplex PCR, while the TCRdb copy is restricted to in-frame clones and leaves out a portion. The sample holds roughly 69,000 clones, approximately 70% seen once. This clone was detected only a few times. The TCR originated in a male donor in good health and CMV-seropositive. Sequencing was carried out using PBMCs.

CDR3 amino acids: CASSVGQGEYEQYF. CDR3 nucleotide sequence: TGTGCCAGCAGCGTTGGACAGGGGGAGTACGAGCAGTACTTC. The rearrangement uses TRBV7-3 and TRBJ2-7, with TRBD1 matching over 10 bases. Germline CDR1 is SGHTA and CDR2 is FQGTGA. V lost 5 bases and J lost 4; bases outside the gene matches: 5. The length of the CDR3 is 14 residues.